This is a list of T cell receptor beta chains from one sample in a study of cytomegalovirus exposure and HLA in healthy donors. Libraries were prepared by immunoSEQ multiplex PCR; TCRdb keeps only in-frame clonotypes and omits some of them. This sample has 100,000 to 120,000 clones, with approximately 86% found just once. Material for sequencing was PBMCs. These receptors all stem from a woman between 18 and 29 years old in good health and CMV-seronegative. Both conserved end residues are part of each CDR3. Each record gives: V gene, D gene, clone size, J gene, CDR3 DNA, CDR3 protein. The D gene is left open where the match is weak. Clone size, where shown, is once, few, many, or a class for clones that have expanded.

v_call: TRBV10-2; d_call: -; clone_size: -; j_call: TRBJ1-2; cdr3_nt: TGCGCCAGCAGTGAGTCCAGGGAGGGCTATGGCTACACCTTC; cdr3_aa: CASSESREGYGYTF
v_call: TRBV2; d_call: -; clone_size: -; j_call: TRBJ1-2; cdr3_nt: TGTGCCAGCAGTGTCAGACAGAGCTATGGCTACACCTTC; cdr3_aa: CASSVRQSYGYTF
v_call: TRBV9; d_call: TRBD2; clone_size: -; j_call: TRBJ2-1; cdr3_nt: TGTGCCAGCAGCGTCGCTAGCGGGGTCTACAATGAGCAGTTCTTC; cdr3_aa: CASSVASGVYNEQFF
v_call: TRBV18; d_call: TRBD1; clone_size: -; j_call: TRBJ2-4; cdr3_nt: TGTGCCAGCTCAATCCCAGGACAGGGAGGCATTCAGTACTTC; cdr3_aa: CASSIPGQGGIQYF
v_call: TRBV6-6; d_call: -; clone_size: -; j_call: TRBJ2-3; cdr3_nt: TGTGCCAGCAGTTACGAAACAACGGGTACGCAGTATTTT; cdr3_aa: CASSYETTGTQYF
v_call: TRBV7-3; d_call: -; clone_size: many; j_call: TRBJ1-1; cdr3_nt: TGTGCCAGCAGCCCCAATGGGGGCCTAGGGGCTGAAGCTTTCTTT; cdr3_aa: CASSPNGGLGAEAFF
v_call: TRBV18; d_call: -; clone_size: -; j_call: TRBJ2-7; cdr3_nt: TGTGCCAGCTCACCGACAGGAACCTACGAGCAGTACTTC; cdr3_aa: CASSPTGTYEQYF
v_call: TRBV18; d_call: TRBD1; clone_size: -; j_call: TRBJ1-2; cdr3_nt: TGTGCCAGCTCACCGACCGCTAGGACAGGGCCGGGCTACACCTTC; cdr3_aa: CASSPTARTGPGYTF
v_call: TRBV30; d_call: -; clone_size: -; j_call: TRBJ1-6; cdr3_nt: TGTGCCTGGACCAAAGAGGGTTACCCTAATTCACCCCTCCACTTT; cdr3_aa: CAWTKEGYPNSPLHF
v_call: TRBV5-1; d_call: -; clone_size: few; j_call: TRBJ1-6; cdr3_nt: TGCGCCAGCAGCACCAGCGGTTCACCCCTCCACTTT; cdr3_aa: CASSTSGSPLHF
v_call: TRBV5-1; d_call: -; clone_size: -; j_call: TRBJ2-7; cdr3_nt: TGCGCCAGCAGTGTAGCCTACTCCTACGAGCAGTACTTC; cdr3_aa: CASSVAYSYEQYF
v_call: TRBV5-1; d_call: -; clone_size: -; j_call: TRBJ2-7; cdr3_nt: TGCGCCAGCAGCTTGGAAGACACCTTCTCCTACGAGCAGTACTTC; cdr3_aa: CASSLEDTFSYEQYF
v_call: TRBV6-1; d_call: TRBD1; clone_size: -; j_call: TRBJ1-2; cdr3_nt: TGTGCCAGCAGTCAAGGAGGGGGCCCAACGAACTATGGCTACACCTTC; cdr3_aa: CASSQGGGPTNYGYTF
v_call: TRBV5-4; d_call: TRBD1; clone_size: -; j_call: TRBJ1-1; cdr3_nt: TGTGCCAGCAGCTTCCTGGGACAGATGAACACTGAAGCTTTCTTT; cdr3_aa: CASSFLGQMNTEAFF
v_call: TRBV2; d_call: -; clone_size: few; j_call: TRBJ1-2; cdr3_nt: TGTGCCGGCGGGAGGGGCCCTGAGGGGGGCTACACCTTC; cdr3_aa: CAGGRGPEGGYTF
v_call: TRBV7-9; d_call: TRBD1; clone_size: -; j_call: TRBJ1-2; cdr3_nt: TGTGCCAGCAGCTTAGGTGACAGGGGGAATGGCTACACCTTC; cdr3_aa: CASSLGDRGNGYTF
v_call: TRBV27; d_call: TRBD2; clone_size: -; j_call: TRBJ2-5; cdr3_nt: TGTGCCAGCAGTCCCCCGAGGCTAGCGGACCAAGAGACCCAGTACTTC; cdr3_aa: CASSPPRLADQETQYF
v_call: TRBV6-1; d_call: TRBD2; clone_size: -; j_call: TRBJ2-3; cdr3_nt: TGTGCCAGCAGTGAAAGGCTCGGGGGGGCGGGGGATACGCAGTATTTT; cdr3_aa: CASSERLGGAGDTQYF
v_call: TRBV19; d_call: -; clone_size: -; j_call: TRBJ2-7; cdr3_nt: TGTGCCAGTAGTCTCTCCACCGGGATTACCTACGAGCAGTACTTC; cdr3_aa: CASSLSTGITYEQYF
v_call: TRBV4-2; d_call: -; clone_size: -; j_call: TRBJ1-1; cdr3_nt: TGTGCCAGCAGCCGAGTCCCGGCCGGGGACACTGAAGCTTTCTTT; cdr3_aa: CASSRVPAGDTEAFF
v_call: TRBV6-6; d_call: TRBD1; clone_size: -; j_call: TRBJ2-1; cdr3_nt: TGTGCCAGCAGTTTAGCATACAGGGGTTCCTACAATGAGCAGTTCTTC; cdr3_aa: CASSLAYRGSYNEQFF
v_call: TRBV6-4; d_call: TRBD2; clone_size: -; j_call: TRBJ2-3; cdr3_nt: TGTGCCAGCAGTGCGCGCGGGGGTAGCACAGATACGCAGTATTTT; cdr3_aa: CASSARGGSTDTQYF
v_call: TRBV5-4; d_call: -; clone_size: once; j_call: TRBJ1-2; cdr3_nt: TGTGCCAGCAGATCCGACAGCTTCCCCTATGGCTACACCTTC; cdr3_aa: CASRSDSFPYGYTF
v_call: TRBV11-3; d_call: -; clone_size: -; j_call: TRBJ2-1; cdr3_nt: TGTGCCAGCAGTCCCAAGCGGGCCTGCTCCTACAATGAGCAGTTCTTC; cdr3_aa: CASSPKRACSYNEQFF
v_call: TRBV7-8; d_call: TRBD1; clone_size: -; j_call: TRBJ1-5; cdr3_nt: TGTGCCAGCAGCTTTACAGGGGATGATCAGCCCCAGCATTTT; cdr3_aa: CASSFTGDDQPQHF
v_call: TRBV11-2; d_call: -; clone_size: -; j_call: TRBJ1-6; cdr3_nt: TGTGCCAGCCGGGGGAGCTCCTATAATTCACCCCTCCACTTT; cdr3_aa: CASRGSSYNSPLHF
v_call: TRBV2; d_call: TRBD1; clone_size: -; j_call: TRBJ1-5; cdr3_nt: TGTGCCAGCAGTTGGGCAGGGGGCCACCAGCCCCAGCATTTT; cdr3_aa: CASSWAGGHQPQHF
v_call: TRBV2; d_call: TRBD1; clone_size: -; j_call: TRBJ1-3; cdr3_nt: TGTGCCAGCACGGACAGGAATGGAAACACCATATATTTT; cdr3_aa: CASTDRNGNTIYF
v_call: TRBV29-1; d_call: TRBD2; clone_size: once; j_call: TRBJ2-1; cdr3_nt: TGCAGCGCCACCAGCGGGGGGCCGGGCGAGCAGTTCTTC; cdr3_aa: CSATSGGPGEQFF
v_call: TRBV6-4; d_call: TRBD1; clone_size: once; j_call: TRBJ1-2; cdr3_nt: TGTGCCAGCAGGGGCCTAGACAGGGTCGGGAACTATGGCTACACCTTC; cdr3_aa: CASRGLDRVGNYGYTF
v_call: TRBV4-1; d_call: -; clone_size: -; j_call: TRBJ2-1; cdr3_nt: TGCGCCAGCAGCCATTTCTCAAGGGGACTAGAGGGGGCGGAGGAGCAGTTCTTC; cdr3_aa: CASSHFSRGLEGAEEQFF
v_call: TRBV7-3; d_call: TRBD1; clone_size: -; j_call: TRBJ2-7; cdr3_nt: TGTGCCAGCAGCGTCGGGACAGGGGGAACCTACGAGCAGTACTTC; cdr3_aa: CASSVGTGGTYEQYF
v_call: TRBV5-1; d_call: -; clone_size: -; j_call: TRBJ2-1; cdr3_nt: TGCGCCAGCAGCTTGAACAACTACAATGAGCAGTTCTTC; cdr3_aa: CASSLNNYNEQFF
v_call: TRBV27; d_call: TRBD1; clone_size: -; j_call: TRBJ2-1; cdr3_nt: TGTGCCAGCAGCTTCGACAGGGTCTCCTACAATGAGCAGTTCTTC; cdr3_aa: CASSFDRVSYNEQFF
v_call: TRBV18; d_call: TRBD1; clone_size: -; j_call: TRBJ1-1; cdr3_nt: TGTGCCAGCTCACCAGTAGGACAGGGGGATGAAGCTTTCTTT; cdr3_aa: CASSPVGQGDEAFF
v_call: TRBV15; d_call: TRBD2; clone_size: -; j_call: TRBJ2-2; cdr3_nt: TGTGCCACCAGCAGAGATTTACTAGCGGGGAACACCGGGGAGCTGTTTTTT; cdr3_aa: CATSRDLLAGNTGELFF
v_call: TRBV29-1; d_call: TRBD2; clone_size: -; j_call: TRBJ2-1; cdr3_nt: TGCAGCGTTGGGACTAGCGGGGGGGGGTACTACAATGAGCAGTTCTTC; cdr3_aa: CSVGTSGGGYYNEQFF
v_call: TRBV28; d_call: -; clone_size: -; j_call: TRBJ2-1; cdr3_nt: TGTGCCAGCAGTTTAGCCACGGGACACCCCAATGAGCAGTTCTTC; cdr3_aa: CASSLATGHPNEQFF
v_call: TRBV7-7; d_call: TRBD1; clone_size: -; j_call: TRBJ2-2; cdr3_nt: TGTGCCAGCAGCTCAACAGGGGACGCCGGGGAGCTGTTTTTT; cdr3_aa: CASSSTGDAGELFF
v_call: TRBV28; d_call: -; clone_size: -; j_call: TRBJ1-5; cdr3_nt: TGTGCCAGCTTGACAGGCTTCAATCAGCCCCAGCATTTT; cdr3_aa: CASLTGFNQPQHF
v_call: TRBV7-8; d_call: -; clone_size: -; j_call: TRBJ1-6; cdr3_nt: TGTGCCAGCAGCCTAGACGGGTATAATTCACCCCTCCACTTT; cdr3_aa: CASSLDGYNSPLHF
v_call: TRBV5-6; d_call: TRBD1; clone_size: -; j_call: TRBJ2-5; cdr3_nt: TGTGCCAGCAGCTTGGGGGTAGGGACAGTAGAACAAGAGACCCAGTACTTC; cdr3_aa: CASSLGVGTVEQETQYF
v_call: TRBV5-4; d_call: TRBD2; clone_size: -; j_call: TRBJ2-1; cdr3_nt: TGTGCCAGCAGCTTACTAGCGGGGGGACACAATGAGCAGTTCTTC; cdr3_aa: CASSLLAGGHNEQFF
v_call: TRBV12-5; d_call: TRBD2; clone_size: few; j_call: TRBJ2-1; cdr3_nt: TGTGCTAGTGGTACCCGACTAGCGGGGGTTAGGAATGAGCAGTTCTTC; cdr3_aa: CASGTRLAGVRNEQFF
v_call: TRBV4-2; d_call: -; clone_size: -; j_call: TRBJ2-1; cdr3_nt: TGTGCCAGCAGCCAAGATGGCTGGGGGGATTACAATGAGCAGTTCTTC; cdr3_aa: CASSQDGWGDYNEQFF
v_call: TRBV6-5; d_call: TRBD2; clone_size: few; j_call: TRBJ2-5; cdr3_nt: TGTGCCAGCAGCCCTGGGGGACTAGCGGGGGAGACCCAGTACTTC; cdr3_aa: CASSPGGLAGETQYF
v_call: TRBV12-5; d_call: -; clone_size: -; j_call: TRBJ2-7; cdr3_nt: TGTGCTAGTGGTTTGAATCCGGGGAGGGAGCAGTACTTC; cdr3_aa: CASGLNPGREQYF
v_call: TRBV27; d_call: TRBD2; clone_size: -; j_call: TRBJ2-3; cdr3_nt: TGTGCCAGCAGTTGGCTAGCGGGGGGGCCCGCAGATACGCAGTATTTT; cdr3_aa: CASSWLAGGPADTQYF
v_call: TRBV20-1; d_call: -; clone_size: -; j_call: TRBJ2-1; cdr3_nt: TGCAGTGCTAGAAGGGGGAATGAGCAGTTCTTC; cdr3_aa: CSARRGNEQFF
v_call: TRBV9; d_call: TRBD2; clone_size: -; j_call: TRBJ2-2; cdr3_nt: TGTGCCAGCAGCGCGTGGGGGACTATAACCGCAGGAGGGGAGCTGTTTTTT; cdr3_aa: CASSAWGTITAGGELFF
v_call: TRBV7-9; d_call: TRBD2; clone_size: -; j_call: TRBJ2-5; cdr3_nt: TGTGCCAGCACCCTTACGGAGCGGGGGGGCCCAGGGACCCAGTACTTC; cdr3_aa: CASTLTERGGPGTQYF
v_call: TRBV29-1; d_call: -; clone_size: -; j_call: TRBJ1-5; cdr3_nt: TGCAGCGTTCTCTTCTCCAGGGATAGCAATCAGCCCCAGCATTTT; cdr3_aa: CSVLFSRDSNQPQHF
v_call: TRBV13; d_call: TRBD1; clone_size: -; j_call: TRBJ2-2; cdr3_nt: TGTGCCAGCAGCTTAGTAATCGGACAGGGCACGAACACCGGGGAGCTGTTTTTT; cdr3_aa: CASSLVIGQGTNTGELFF
v_call: TRBV15; d_call: -; clone_size: -; j_call: TRBJ2-3; cdr3_nt: TGTGCCACCAGCACATCCATAGGGGCAGGGGCAGATACGCAGTATTTT; cdr3_aa: CATSTSIGAGADTQYF
v_call: TRBV9; d_call: -; clone_size: -; j_call: TRBJ1-1; cdr3_nt: TGTGCCAGCAGCGAGGACTGGGGGAACACTGAAGCTTTCTTT; cdr3_aa: CASSEDWGNTEAFF